Listed below are T cell receptor beta chains from one sample, sequenced in a study of tumour-infiltrating T cells in Burkitt lymphoma. Some clones are missing from TCRdb's copy, which holds only in-frame ones; the method was immunoSEQ multiplex PCR. The data show about 3,700 clones, 13% to 15% seen once. The sequenced sample consisted of tumor tissue. The receptors derive from a human donor with Burkitt lymphoma. CDR3s include the opening cysteine and the closing phenylalanine or tryptophan. Fields, in order: V gene, D gene, clone size, J gene, CDR3 DNA, CDR3 protein. D genes are given only for firm matches. The size entry is marked missing in some rows and otherwise reads once, few, many or a size class.

V gene: TRBV5-6
D gene: -
clone size: few
J gene: TRBJ2-7
CDR3 DNA: TGTGCCAGCAACCTGGGGGGTAGCGGCTACGAGCAGTACTTC
CDR3 protein: CASNLGGSGYEQYF

V gene: TRBV7-2
D gene: TRBD2
clone size: once
J gene: TRBJ2-5
CDR3 DNA: TGTGCCAGCAGCCCGGAAAAACTAGCGGGAGGGATTCAAGAGACCCAGTACTTC
CDR3 protein: CASSPEKLAGGIQETQYF

V gene: TRBV2
D gene: -
clone size: few
J gene: TRBJ1-5
CDR3 DNA: TGTGCCAGCAGTGAAGCGGGCAGCAATCAGCCCCAGCATTTT
CDR3 protein: CASSEAGSNQPQHF

V gene: TRBV5-6
D gene: TRBD1
clone size: few
J gene: TRBJ1-1
CDR3 DNA: TGTGCCAGCAGCTTGGGGGGCCGGGACAGGGCCACTGAAGCTTTCTTT
CDR3 protein: CASSLGGRDRATEAFF

V gene: TRBV5-1
D gene: -
clone size: few
J gene: TRBJ2-5
CDR3 DNA: TGCGCCAGCAGCTTGGGACACAAACAAGAGACCCAGTACTTC
CDR3 protein: CASSLGHKQETQYF

V gene: TRBV11-2
D gene: -
clone size: few
J gene: TRBJ2-7
CDR3 DNA: TGTGCCAGCAGCTCCCTTGTAGGATACGAGCAGTACTTC
CDR3 protein: CASSSLVGYEQYF

V gene: TRBV13
D gene: -
clone size: -
J gene: TRBJ2-3
CDR3 DNA: TGTGCCAGCAGCGACCGACTTGTAGATACGCAGTATTTT
CDR3 protein: CASSDRLVDTQYF

V gene: TRBV6-4
D gene: -
clone size: few
J gene: TRBJ2-1
CDR3 DNA: TGTGCCAGCAGTGACGAGGCTAATGAGCAGTTCTTC
CDR3 protein: CASSDEANEQFF

V gene: TRBV19
D gene: TRBD1
clone size: few
J gene: TRBJ1-2
CDR3 DNA: TGTGCCAGTACCATGGGACAGCCTCGCCTCTATGGCTACACCTTC
CDR3 protein: CASTMGQPRLYGYTF

V gene: TRBV6-5
D gene: TRBD2
clone size: -
J gene: TRBJ2-2
CDR3 DNA: TGTGCCAGCAGCCCTAGCGGGAGACCCACCGGGGAGCTGTTTTTT
CDR3 protein: CASSPSGRPTGELFF

V gene: TRBV9
D gene: TRBD1
clone size: few
J gene: TRBJ1-2
CDR3 DNA: TGTGCCAGCAGCGTAGTCGGGGACAGTCCGGTCTATGGCTACACCTTC
CDR3 protein: CASSVVGDSPVYGYTF

V gene: TRBV27
D gene: -
clone size: few
J gene: TRBJ1-2
CDR3 DNA: TGTGCCAGCAGCCCTTATGACAACTATGGCTACACCTTC
CDR3 protein: CASSPYDNYGYTF

V gene: TRBV6-5
D gene: -
clone size: -
J gene: TRBJ1-1
CDR3 DNA: TGTGCCAGCAGTTATGCTCCAAACACTGAAGCTTTCTTT
CDR3 protein: CASSYAPNTEAFF

V gene: TRBV4-2
D gene: -
clone size: few
J gene: TRBJ2-7
CDR3 DNA: TGTGCCAGCAGCCAAGATCGGGCCGGTGGGGGGATGGCCTACGAGCAGTACTTC
CDR3 protein: CASSQDRAGGGMAYEQYF

V gene: TRBV5-1
D gene: TRBD1
clone size: -
J gene: TRBJ2-1
CDR3 DNA: TGCGCCAGCAGCCCTGTCCCGGGACAGTCCAATGAGCAGTTCTTC
CDR3 protein: CASSPVPGQSNEQFF

V gene: TRBV5-4
D gene: -
clone size: few
J gene: TRBJ2-1
CDR3 DNA: TGTGCCAGCAGCTTGGGCGGAAGTGTCTCCTACAATGAGCAGTTCTTC
CDR3 protein: CASSLGGSVSYNEQFF

V gene: TRBV11-2
D gene: -
clone size: -
J gene: TRBJ2-7
CDR3 DNA: TGTGCCAGCAGCCCAAAGTGGGAGTCCTACGAGCAGTACTTC
CDR3 protein: CASSPKWESYEQYF

V gene: TRBV29-1
D gene: -
clone size: -
J gene: TRBJ1-4
CDR3 DNA: TGCAGCGTTGTCAGAGGTGGGGCAGGAGAAAAACTGTTTTTT
CDR3 protein: CSVVRGGAGEKLFF

V gene: TRBV19
D gene: -
clone size: -
J gene: TRBJ1-1
CDR3 DNA: TGTGCCAGTAGTATTAGGCAGGGGAACCCGAACACTGAAGCTTTCTTT
CDR3 protein: CASSIRQGNPNTEAFF

V gene: TRBV15
D gene: -
clone size: -
J gene: TRBJ1-4
CDR3 DNA: TGTGCCACCAGCAGAGATCCCAGCTTAACTAATGAAAAACTGTTTTTT
CDR3 protein: CATSRDPSLTNEKLFF

V gene: TRBV27
D gene: TRBD2
clone size: -
J gene: TRBJ2-7
CDR3 DNA: TGTGCCAGCAGTTTGCGCGGGGGCGAGCAGTACTTC
CDR3 protein: CASSLRGGEQYF

V gene: TRBV28
D gene: TRBD1
clone size: -
J gene: TRBJ2-2
CDR3 DNA: TGTGCCAGCAGTTCTCGGGGACAGGAGATTGGTAACACCAGGGAGCTGTTTTTT
CDR3 protein: CASSSRGQEIGNTRELFF

V gene: TRBV11-2
D gene: -
clone size: -
J gene: TRBJ1-2
CDR3 DNA: TGTGCCAGCAGCGTGTACAACTATGGCTACACCTTC
CDR3 protein: CASSVYNYGYTF

V gene: TRBV5-1
D gene: TRBD2
clone size: few
J gene: TRBJ2-1
CDR3 DNA: TGCGCCAGCAGCTTCCCGGGACTAGCGGGGGGGGAGCAGTTCTTC
CDR3 protein: CASSFPGLAGGEQFF

V gene: TRBV6-1
D gene: TRBD1
clone size: few
J gene: TRBJ2-1
CDR3 DNA: TGTGCCAGCAGTGAATTTAGGCCAGGGGGCGAATTTCGCAATGAGCAGTTCTTC
CDR3 protein: CASSEFRPGGEFRNEQFF

V gene: TRBV7-6
D gene: TRBD2
clone size: -
J gene: TRBJ2-7
CDR3 DNA: TGTGCCAGCAGCTCTCGTCCCCCCCGGGAGGGCGGGGAGCAGTACTTC
CDR3 protein: CASSSRPPREGGEQYF

V gene: TRBV7-6
D gene: -
clone size: -
J gene: TRBJ1-1
CDR3 DNA: TGTGCCAGCAGCTTAGGAGGGGGCACTGAAGCTTTCTTT
CDR3 protein: CASSLGGGTEAFF

V gene: TRBV2
D gene: -
clone size: -
J gene: TRBJ2-2
CDR3 DNA: TGTGCCAGCAGTGAATCGGGCAGCCGTAACACCGGGGAGCTGTTTTTT
CDR3 protein: CASSESGSRNTGELFF